The rows below give T cell receptor beta chains drawn from one sample of a study of shared clonotypes between healthy human individuals. Data came from immunoSEQ multiplex PCR; TCRdb stores just in-frame clones and leaves some out. The sample consists of 850,000 to 1,200,000 clones, 70% to 80% of them appearing once. The sequencing input was memory CD4+ T cells sorted from blood. All receptors derive from a man aged 18 to 30 in good health. Each CDR3 is given without its conserved first and last residue.

CDR3aa: AWNPGGNEKLF
v_gene: TRBV30

CDR3aa: ASSEEKSRNTEAF
v_gene: TRBV2

CDR3aa: ASSLLGSGHQETQY
v_gene: TRBV5-8

CDR3aa: ASSLMGAGGTDTQY
v_gene: TRBV7-2

CDR3aa: AGLARGLPNQPQH
v_gene: TRBV23-1

CDR3aa: ASSLMYSPLH
v_gene: TRBV5-4

CDR3aa: ASSTPSGGADTQY
v_gene: TRBV9

CDR3aa: ASSRGVTDTQY
v_gene: TRBV7-3

CDR3aa: SGLVQERQF
v_gene: TRBV20-1

CDR3aa: ASSVGRGSGYEQY
v_gene: TRBV2

CDR3aa: ASSPWRLAGFGGELF
v_gene: TRBV11-2

CDR3aa: ASSLGIPSGELF
v_gene: TRBV13

CDR3aa: ASSLGPGSNSPLH
v_gene: TRBV28

CDR3aa: ASSPPGQGTHEQY
v_gene: TRBV18

CDR3aa: ASSQGGYGYT
v_gene: TRBV14

CDR3aa: ASSLDSWGFSYNEQF
v_gene: TRBV11-2

CDR3aa: ASSGGQGGNSPLH
v_gene: TRBV2

CDR3aa: ASSPEGIGEQF
v_gene: TRBV18

CDR3aa: ASSLRGSADTQY
v_gene: TRBV5-1

CDR3aa: ASSDPPQSPEQY
v_gene: TRBV19

CDR3aa: ASSSIGTTGNTIY
v_gene: TRBV28

CDR3aa: ASSLNSPLH
v_gene: TRBV7-8

CDR3aa: ASSPYSRGLLNTEAF
v_gene: TRBV18

CDR3aa: ASSQTGRAEAF
v_gene: TRBV19

CDR3aa: ATTKGQGNNSPLH
v_gene: TRBV19

CDR3aa: ASSLSASFTKANYGYT
v_gene: TRBV27

CDR3aa: ASSVSVGDTQY
v_gene: TRBV9

CDR3aa: ASSLGTGGNTEAF
v_gene: TRBV28

CDR3aa: AISESGSSNQPQH
v_gene: TRBV10-3

CDR3aa: ASSLVGVTF
v_gene: TRBV28

CDR3aa: SVPGYPREGYT
v_gene: TRBV29-1

CDR3aa: ASNHYGYT
v_gene: TRBV25-1

CDR3aa: ASSVPSTDTQY
v_gene: TRBV6-6

CDR3aa: ASSKDSNYGYT
v_gene: TRBV2

CDR3aa: ASSLGLRVGAKNIQY
v_gene: TRBV13

CDR3aa: ASSPTANYGYT
v_gene: TRBV4-3

CDR3aa: ASGDRFLAKNIQY
v_gene: TRBV28

CDR3aa: ASSWGLAGATDTQY
v_gene: TRBV7-8

CDR3aa: AISLGTPEQF
v_gene: TRBV10-3

CDR3aa: ASSPSASSYNEQF
v_gene: TRBV7-9

CDR3aa: ASSMRTGGIETQY
v_gene: TRBV7-2

CDR3aa: ASRQGSPGNTIY
v_gene: TRBV6-5

CDR3aa: ASSPMGIDTQY
v_gene: TRBV16

CDR3aa: ATSRGRAQETQY
v_gene: TRBV15